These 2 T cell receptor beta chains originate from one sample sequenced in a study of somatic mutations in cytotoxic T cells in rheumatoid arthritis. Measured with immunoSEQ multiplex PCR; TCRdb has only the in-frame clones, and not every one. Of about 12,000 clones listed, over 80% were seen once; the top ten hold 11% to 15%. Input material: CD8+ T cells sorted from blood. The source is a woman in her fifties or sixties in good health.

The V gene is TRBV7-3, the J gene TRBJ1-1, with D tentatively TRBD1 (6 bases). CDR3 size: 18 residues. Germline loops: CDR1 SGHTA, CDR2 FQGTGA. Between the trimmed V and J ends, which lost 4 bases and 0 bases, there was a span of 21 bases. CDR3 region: CASSSDGGGVIMNTEAFF. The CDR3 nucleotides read TGTGCCAGCAGCTCCGACGGGGGGGGCGTGATCATGAACACTGAAGCTTTCTTT.

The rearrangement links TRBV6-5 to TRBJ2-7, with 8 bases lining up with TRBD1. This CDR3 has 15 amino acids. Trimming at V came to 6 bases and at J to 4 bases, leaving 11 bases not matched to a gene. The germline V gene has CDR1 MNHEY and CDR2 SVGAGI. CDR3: CASSPPGQALYEQYV. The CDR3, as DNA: TGTGCCAGCAGCCCACCGGGACAGGCTCTTTACGAGCAGTACGTC.